The rows below give T cell receptor beta chains drawn from one sample of a study of blood T cell repertoires in COVID-19. This table comes from immunoSEQ multiplex PCR, and its TCRdb copy is limited to in-frame clones, with some not included. The sample comprises 60,000 to 85,000 clones, roughly 79% of which are singletons, and about 6% rests with the top ten. The sample taken for sequencing was peripheral blood. All receptors derive from a woman aged 55-69 years with acute or convalescent COVID-19. The CDR3 runs from the conserved cysteine through the conserved F or W. Fields, in order: CDR3 protein, CDR3 DNA, CDR3 length, J gene, D gene, clone size, V gene. The D gene is left open where the match is weak. Not all rows give a size; the values are once, few, many and, for expanded clones, a class.

CDR3aa: CASSQNQGIGYGYTF; CDR3nt: TGTGCCAGCAGCCAAAACCAGGGGATCGGCTATGGCTACACCTTC; len: 15; j_gene: TRBJ1-2; d_gene: NA; abundance: NA; v_gene: TRBV14
CDR3aa: CASSPTTGGLNNEQFF; CDR3nt: TGTGCCAGCAGTCCAACGACAGGGGGGCTGAACAATGAGCAGTTCTTC; len: 16; j_gene: TRBJ2-1; d_gene: TRBD1; abundance: NA; v_gene: TRBV27
CDR3aa: CASSAGTGDLYGYTF; CDR3nt: TGTGCCAGCAGCGCCGGGACAGGAGACCTATATGGCTACACCTTC; len: 15; j_gene: TRBJ1-2; d_gene: TRBD1; abundance: NA; v_gene: TRBV9
CDR3aa: CASSLGGSTYEQYF; CDR3nt: TGTGCCAGCAGCTTGGGGGGCAGTACCTACGAGCAGTACTTC; len: 14; j_gene: TRBJ2-7; d_gene: NA; abundance: NA; v_gene: TRBV5-5
CDR3aa: CASSLGTAKDEKLFF; CDR3nt: TGCGCCAGCAGCTTGGGGACAGCTAAGGACGAAAAACTGTTTTTT; len: 15; j_gene: TRBJ1-4; d_gene: NA; abundance: NA; v_gene: TRBV5-1
CDR3aa: CASSLAQGWGGTEAFF; CDR3nt: TGTGCCAGCAGCTTGGCTCAGGGCTGGGGTGGGACTGAAGCTTTCTTT; len: 16; j_gene: TRBJ1-1; d_gene: NA; abundance: NA; v_gene: TRBV5-6
CDR3aa: CASSVGVGEEYGYTF; CDR3nt: TGTGCCAGCAGCGTAGGGGTAGGGGAAGAATATGGCTACACCTTC; len: 15; j_gene: TRBJ1-2; d_gene: NA; abundance: few; v_gene: TRBV9
CDR3aa: CASSAGLRAYEQYF; CDR3nt: TGTGCCAGCAGCGCGGGACTGCGAGCCTACGAGCAGTACTTC; len: 14; j_gene: TRBJ2-7; d_gene: NA; abundance: NA; v_gene: TRBV9
CDR3aa: CASSLLSNEQFF; CDR3nt: TGTGCCAGCAGCTTATTGAGCAATGAGCAGTTCTTC; len: 12; j_gene: TRBJ2-1; d_gene: NA; abundance: NA; v_gene: TRBV7-2
CDR3aa: CASSMAPSGADGNTIYF; CDR3nt: TGTGCCAGTAGTATGGCTCCTTCAGGGGCTGATGGAAACACCATATATTTT; len: 17; j_gene: TRBJ1-3; d_gene: NA; abundance: NA; v_gene: TRBV19
CDR3aa: CASSIVGGIAGYTF; CDR3nt: TGTGCCAGTAGTATAGTCGGGGGGATAGCTGGCTACACCTTC; len: 14; j_gene: TRBJ1-2; d_gene: NA; abundance: NA; v_gene: TRBV19
CDR3aa: CASSLGQGLGKLFF; CDR3nt: TGTGCCAGCAGCTTGGGTCAGGGGTTGGGGAAACTGTTTTTT; len: 14; j_gene: TRBJ1-4; d_gene: NA; abundance: NA; v_gene: TRBV7-9
CDR3aa: CASTYTGGSQETQYF; CDR3nt: TGTGCCAGCACTTACACAGGGGGCTCGCAAGAGACCCAGTACTTC; len: 15; j_gene: TRBJ2-5; d_gene: TRBD1; abundance: NA; v_gene: TRBV28
CDR3aa: CASSYSGIYEKLFF; CDR3nt: TGTGCCAGCAGTTACTCCGGGATATATGAAAAACTGTTTTTT; len: 14; j_gene: TRBJ1-4; d_gene: NA; abundance: NA; v_gene: TRBV6-5
CDR3aa: CASSSTTYNEQFF; CDR3nt: TGTGCCAGCAGCTCAACCACATACAATGAGCAGTTCTTC; len: 13; j_gene: TRBJ2-1; d_gene: NA; abundance: NA; v_gene: TRBV9
CDR3aa: CASTHGTEIYGYTF; CDR3nt: TGTGCCAGCACCCATGGGACTGAGATATATGGCTACACCTTC; len: 14; j_gene: TRBJ1-2; d_gene: NA; abundance: NA; v_gene: TRBV6-1
CDR3aa: CASSQDPGGGNAEAFF; CDR3nt: TGCGCCAGCAGCCAAGATCCGGGAGGGGGGAACGCTGAAGCTTTCTTT; len: 16; j_gene: TRBJ1-1; d_gene: NA; abundance: NA; v_gene: TRBV4-1
CDR3aa: CASSRAETGKGYTF; CDR3nt: TGTGCCAGCAGCAGGGCAGAGACAGGGAAGGGCTACACCTTC; len: 14; j_gene: TRBJ1-2; d_gene: TRBD1; abundance: once; v_gene: TRBV2
CDR3aa: CASTSGANVLTF; CDR3nt: TGTGCCAGCACTTCTGGGGCCAACGTCCTGACTTTC; len: 12; j_gene: TRBJ2-6; d_gene: NA; abundance: NA; v_gene: TRBV6-5
CDR3aa: CSVETGGARATLQETQYF; CDR3nt: TGCAGCGTTGAAACCGGTGGGGCTCGCGCGACGCTTCAAGAGACCCAGTACTTC; len: 18; j_gene: TRBJ2-5; d_gene: NA; abundance: NA; v_gene: TRBV29-1
CDR3aa: CASSSTPYSNYTF; CDR3nt: TGTGCCAGCAGCTCAACACCCTACAGTAACTACACCTTC; len: 13; j_gene: TRBJ1-2; d_gene: NA; abundance: NA; v_gene: TRBV11-2
CDR3aa: CSASWDRRLSGNTIYF; CDR3nt: TGCAGTGCTAGTTGGGACAGGCGCCTCTCTGGAAACACCATATATTTT; len: 16; j_gene: TRBJ1-3; d_gene: TRBD1; abundance: few; v_gene: TRBV20-1
CDR3aa: CASSPKRGYYEQYF; CDR3nt: TGTGCCAGCAGCCCCAAGCGGGGGTACTACGAGCAGTACTTC; len: 14; j_gene: TRBJ2-7; d_gene: TRBD2; abundance: NA; v_gene: TRBV7-2
CDR3aa: CASRQGRNTEAFF; CDR3nt: TGTGCCAGCAGACAGGGGAGGAACACTGAAGCTTTCTTT; len: 13; j_gene: TRBJ1-1; d_gene: TRBD1; abundance: NA; v_gene: TRBV7-9